These T cell receptor beta chains were read from a single sample in a study of blood T cell repertoires in COVID-19. Method: immunoSEQ multiplex PCR; TCRdb's copy keeps in-frame clones and lacks some. The repertoire includes 260,000 or so clones, 88% of them detected once, and about 0.65% sits in the top ten. The sequenced sample was peripheral blood. The receptors stem from a human donor in a cohort sampled during active COVID-19. CDR3s include the opening cysteine and the closing phenylalanine or tryptophan. D genes are given only for firm matches. The size entry is marked missing in some rows and otherwise reads once, few, many or a size class.

CDR3 DNA,CDR3 protein,D gene,clone size,V gene,J gene
TGTGCCAGCAGCTGGGGGGGCAGTTACAATGAGCAGTTCTTC,CASSWGGSYNEQFF,-,-,TRBV6-5,TRBJ2-1
TGTGCCAGCAGTCCAGGGCCTTCATCAGTGGGTTCACCCCTCCACTTT,CASSPGPSSVGSPLHF,-,-,TRBV2,TRBJ1-6
TGTGCCAGCAGCTTGGCGGGGATAACAGATACGCAGTATTTT,CASSLAGITDTQYF,-,-,TRBV5-4,TRBJ2-3
TGTGCCACCAGCAGAGACGACAGACCCTTCTCTGGAAACACCATATATTTT,CATSRDDRPFSGNTIYF,-,few,TRBV15,TRBJ1-3
TGTGCCAGCAGCCACCCTCCTGGGAGGGGGGGTCGGGAGCAGTACTTC,CASSHPPGRGGREQYF,-,-,TRBV5-6,TRBJ2-7
TGTGCCAGCAGCTCTGACTGGTGGGTTAGCGGGAGCAGGATATTGACGTCCTACGAGCAGTACTTC,CASSSDWWVSGSRILTSYEQYF,TRBD2,-,TRBV28,TRBJ2-7
TGTGCCAGTAGTATAGTGCTAGTGACAGGGGCAACAGATACGCAGTATTTT,CASSIVLVTGATDTQYF,TRBD1,-,TRBV19,TRBJ2-3
TGTGCCAGCGCACAGGGCCCATTGACCAACACTGAAGCTTTCTTT,CASAQGPLTNTEAFF,-,-,TRBV7-9,TRBJ1-1
TGTGCCACCAGTGGGTCCGGAGCGACAGGGGACTACGAGCAGTACTTC,CATSGSGATGDYEQYF,TRBD1,-,TRBV24-1,TRBJ2-7
TGTGCCAGCAGTGAAACAGGGGGAAACAATCAGCCCCAGCATTTT,CASSETGGNNQPQHF,TRBD1,-,TRBV6-1,TRBJ1-5
TGTGCCAGTTCACCCGGGACTAGCCGGACAGATACGCAGTATTTT,CASSPGTSRTDTQYF,TRBD2,-,TRBV19,TRBJ2-3
TGTGCCAGCAGCCTAAACAGGGCCAGAGACACTGAAGCTTTCTTT,CASSLNRARDTEAFF,-,-,TRBV7-2,TRBJ1-1
TGTGCCAGCAGCACAGGGGGGCAAGAGACCCAGTACTTC,CASSTGGQETQYF,TRBD1,-,TRBV9,TRBJ2-5
TGTGCCACCAGCAGAGTCCCCCAGGAACAATATGGCTACACCTTC,CATSRVPQEQYGYTF,-,-,TRBV15,TRBJ1-2
TGCGCCAGCAGCTTGGCTAGCTCGGGCACAGATACGCAGTATTTT,CASSLASSGTDTQYF,-,-,TRBV5-1,TRBJ2-3
TGTGCCTGGAGTGTATTAGGGGACACTGAAGCTTTCTTT,CAWSVLGDTEAFF,-,few,TRBV30,TRBJ1-1
TGTGCCAGCAGCCAAACCAGGACAGGGGCCGAGCAGTACTTC,CASSQTRTGAEQYF,TRBD1,-,TRBV27,TRBJ2-7
TGTGCCAGCAGCCTGCGGACTAGCGGGAGGCCGTCGAGAGAGCAGTACTTC,CASSLRTSGRPSREQYF,TRBD2,-,TRBV9,TRBJ2-7
TGTGCCAGTAGTATAGAAGGTACTAGCGGATTATACGAGCAGTACTTC,CASSIEGTSGLYEQYF,TRBD2,-,TRBV19,TRBJ2-7
TGTGCCAGCAGCCCCGGACAGGGGGGGTTCTCCTACGAGCAGTACTTC,CASSPGQGGFSYEQYF,TRBD1,-,TRBV2,TRBJ2-7
TGTGCCAGCAGTTTATACGGCAGGGGGAACACTGAAGCTTTCTTT,CASSLYGRGNTEAFF,-,-,TRBV28,TRBJ1-1
TGCGCCAGCAGCCAAGATGGGCAGGGTCGGGTCGAAAAACTGTTTTTT,CASSQDGQGRVEKLFF,-,-,TRBV4-1,TRBJ1-4
TGTGCCAGCAGCCTAGGGGCAGACCAAGAGACCCAGTACTTC,CASSLGADQETQYF,-,-,TRBV11-2,TRBJ2-5
TGTGCCAGCAGCCCCCTGGGACAGGGGATCCTTGCCGAGCAGTACTTC,CASSPLGQGILAEQYF,TRBD1,-,TRBV3-1/TRBV3-2,TRBJ2-7
TGTGCCAGCAGCTTTAGCGGGTTTCTCTCCTACGAGCAGTACTTC,CASSFSGFLSYEQYF,TRBD2,-,TRBV7-2,TRBJ2-7
TGCGCCAGCAGCTCCGGACAGGGGGCCACCGGGGAGCTGTTTTTT,CASSSGQGATGELFF,TRBD1,-,TRBV5-1,TRBJ2-2
TGTGCCAGCAGTTACAGGGGGATTTACAATGAGCAGTTCTTC,CASSYRGIYNEQFF,-,once,TRBV6-5,TRBJ2-1
TGTGCCTGCGACAGGGACTCCTACGAGCAGTACTTC,CACDRDSYEQYF,TRBD1,-,TRBV30,TRBJ2-7
TGCGCCAGCTCAACGCCAACGACAGGGACTTTCTCCTACGAGCAGTACTTC,CASSTPTTGTFSYEQYF,-,once,TRBV5-1,TRBJ2-7
TGTGCCGCTGCGACTAGCGGGGGCGGGGATACGCAGTATTTT,CAAATSGGGDTQYF,TRBD2,-,TRBV19,TRBJ2-3
TGTGCCAGTAGCCCCATCGCGGGGGTTGAGCAGTTCTTC,CASSPIAGVEQFF,TRBD2,once,TRBV19,TRBJ2-1
TGTGCCAGCAGTGGGAGATTTAACGAGCAGTACTTC,CASSGRFNEQYF,-,-,TRBV7-9,TRBJ2-7
TGTGCCAGCAGCCCTGGGACAGGGATAATCACCGGGGAGCTGTTTTTT,CASSPGTGIITGELFF,TRBD1,-,TRBV9,TRBJ2-2
TGTGCCAGCAGCGTAGACGGGAGTAACTACGAGCAGTACTTC,CASSVDGSNYEQYF,-,-,TRBV9,TRBJ2-7
TGTGCCAGCAGCGCCGACCTGGGCCCTGAAGCTTTCTTT,CASSADLGPEAFF,-,-,TRBV5-6,TRBJ1-1
TGTGCCACCAGCAGGAAGATGACAGGGTTTGGCTACACCTTC,CATSRKMTGFGYTF,TRBD1,-,TRBV15,TRBJ1-2
TGTGCCAGCAGCTTATCCCTAGCGGGAGGTCATGAGCAGTTCTTC,CASSLSLAGGHEQFF,TRBD2,-,TRBV7-9,TRBJ2-1
TGCGCCAGCTGCCCGGGACAGGGGGCCTATGGCTACACCTTC,CASCPGQGAYGYTF,TRBD1,-,TRBV4-3,TRBJ1-2
TGCAGCTTCGGGGGGCAACGGGCAAGCACAGATACGCAGTATTTT,CSFGGQRASTDTQYF,-,-,TRBV29-1,TRBJ2-3
TGTGCCTGGAGTCCGCGCGGCGAGCAGTACTTC,CAWSPRGEQYF,-,-,TRBV30,TRBJ2-7
TGTGCCAGCAGCGTAACGTGGACAGTGCAGTTCTTC,CASSVTWTVQFF,-,-,TRBV12-3/TRBV12-4,TRBJ2-1
TGCGCCAGCAGCCGAGGCGTCGGGCAGGGTATGAACACCGGGGAGCTGTTTTTT,CASSRGVGQGMNTGELFF,-,-,TRBV5-1,TRBJ2-2
TGTGCCATCAGTGGGGCAGCCTATGAAAAACTGTTTTTT,CAISGAAYEKLFF,-,-,TRBV10-3,TRBJ1-4
TGTGCCAGTAGCGAGGACTCTTGGGGTCTCCTCTCCTATAATTCACCCCTCCACTTT,CASSEDSWGLLSYNSPLHF,-,-,TRBV19,TRBJ1-6
TGTGCCAGCAGCTTTTTAGCGGGGGGCGGCACGAATGAGCAGTTCTTC,CASSFLAGGGTNEQFF,TRBD2,-,TRBV5-6,TRBJ2-1
TGTGCCAGCAGCCGCAATCTACCAGGGGATCTGGGGGAGACCCAGTACTTC,CASSRNLPGDLGETQYF,-,-,TRBV5-5,TRBJ2-5
TGTGCCAGCAGTTTTACAGGGAAGGGCCGCCAGCCCCAGCATTTT,CASSFTGKGRQPQHF,-,-,TRBV27,TRBJ1-5
TGTGCCAGTAACCTTCCCGGGACAGGGAACACTGAAGCTTTCTTT,CASNLPGTGNTEAFF,TRBD1,-,TRBV19,TRBJ1-1
TGCGCCAGCAGCCAAGATTCGACATTCCCGGGAAACACCATATATTTT,CASSQDSTFPGNTIYF,-,once,TRBV4-3,TRBJ1-3
TGTGCCAGCAGCTTAGCGGGAGATGACACCGGGGAGCTGTTTTTT,CASSLAGDDTGELFF,-,-,TRBV7-2,TRBJ2-2
TGTGCCAGCAGACACAAGCTGGGAGGTAGTTACGAGCAGTACTTC,CASRHKLGGSYEQYF,-,-,TRBV7-2,TRBJ2-7
TGTGCCAGCTCACCACCAACCAACCTGGACAGCTGGCACGGCTACACCTTC,CASSPPTNLDSWHGYTF,-,-,TRBV18,TRBJ1-2
TGCGCCAGCAGCCAAGGTAGCGGGGGAACCGGGGAGCTGTTTTTT,CASSQGSGGTGELFF,TRBD2,-,TRBV4-1,TRBJ2-2